This T cell receptor (beta chain) was sequenced in a study of OX40 agonist ivuxolimab in advanced cancers. Per germline, CDR1 MNHNS and CDR2 SASEGT. This CDR3 contains 13 residues. V lost 3 bases and J lost 2, with 5 bases in between. This clone was counted between two and nine times. Method: immunoSEQ multiplex PCR; TCRdb's copy keeps in-frame clones and lacks some. Among roughly 66,000 clones, 82% were seen once, and the ten largest hold about 0.41%. V usage is TRBV6-1 and J usage is TRBJ1-3; D ambiguous. The source is an adult with an advanced solid tumor such as melanoma, head and neck, liver or kidney cancer. Specimen: CD4+ or CD8+ T cells sorted from blood, collected in a trial of the OX40 agonist ivuxolimab. The CDR3 is CASSEWPGNTIYF. The CDR3 nucleotides read TGTGCCAGCAGTGAGTGGCCTGGAAACACCATATATTTT.